This TCR beta chain came from a study of blood T cell repertoires in COVID-19. Study-wide context: There were acute and convalescent COVID-19 samples, and they came from the United States, Italy and Spain. From T cells, B-cell-depleted T cells, or PBMCs came the material, which was cDNA or gDNA.

The CDR3 sequence is 12 residues long. Germline assignment: CDR1 MGHRA and CDR2 YSYEKL. The ends were cut back, 4 bases at V and 6 bases at J, with 9 bases in the middle. In the authors' workflow: Quantification of nucleated cells was approximated via reference gene primer amplification. Data came from immunoSEQ multiplex PCR; TCRdb stores just in-frame clones and leaves some out. The DNA was the basis for D and trimming; V, J and clone size are from that table. The sample shows tens of thousands of clones, 65% to 90% of them seen only once. This rearrangement joins TRBV4-1 to TRBJ1-1; TRBD1 might be the D (6 bases). The receptor's source is a middle-aged man with acute or convalescent COVID-19. Sequences were obtained from peripheral blood. DNA for the CDR3: TGCGCCAGCAGCCCCACAGGGTCTGAAGCTTTCTTT. It codes for CASSPTGSEAFF.